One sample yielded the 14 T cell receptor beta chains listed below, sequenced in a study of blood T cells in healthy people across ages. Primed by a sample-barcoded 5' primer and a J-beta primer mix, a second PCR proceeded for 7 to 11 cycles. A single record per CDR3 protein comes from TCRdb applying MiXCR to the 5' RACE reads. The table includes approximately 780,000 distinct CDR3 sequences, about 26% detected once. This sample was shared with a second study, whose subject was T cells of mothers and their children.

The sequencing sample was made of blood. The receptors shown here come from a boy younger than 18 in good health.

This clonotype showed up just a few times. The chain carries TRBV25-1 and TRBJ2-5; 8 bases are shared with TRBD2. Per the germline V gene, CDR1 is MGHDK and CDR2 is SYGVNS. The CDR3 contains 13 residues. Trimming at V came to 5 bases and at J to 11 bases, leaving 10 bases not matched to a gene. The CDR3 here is CASSRSGGREQYF. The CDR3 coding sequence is TGTGCCAGCAGTCGCAGCGGGGGTAGGGAGCAGTACTTC.

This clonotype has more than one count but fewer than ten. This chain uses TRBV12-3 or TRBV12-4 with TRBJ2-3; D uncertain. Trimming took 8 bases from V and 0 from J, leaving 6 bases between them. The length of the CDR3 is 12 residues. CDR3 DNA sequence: TGTGCCAGCCGGTCAAGCACAGATACGCAGTATTTT. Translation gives CASRSSTDTQYF.

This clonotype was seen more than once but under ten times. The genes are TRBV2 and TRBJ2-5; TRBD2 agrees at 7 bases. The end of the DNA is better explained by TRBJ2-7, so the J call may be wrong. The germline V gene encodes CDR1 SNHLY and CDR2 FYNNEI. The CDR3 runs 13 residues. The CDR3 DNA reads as TGTGCCAGCCGCCAGCGGGGCCCCTACGAGCAGTACTTC. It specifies CASRQRGPYEQYF.

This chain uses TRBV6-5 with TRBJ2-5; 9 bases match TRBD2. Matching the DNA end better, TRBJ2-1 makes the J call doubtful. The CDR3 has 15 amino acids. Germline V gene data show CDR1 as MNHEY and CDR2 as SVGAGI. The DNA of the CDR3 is TGTGCCAGCAGTTACTCGGGGCTAGCGGGGAATGAGCAGTTCTTC. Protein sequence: CASSYSGLAGNEQFF.

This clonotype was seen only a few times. CDR3 loop: CASSQRGREAFF. The CDR3 DNA is TGTGCCAGCAGCCAAAGGGGGCGTGAAGCTTTCTTT. V is TRBV28 and J is TRBJ1-1; 7 bases are a match to TRBD1. The CDR3 loop spans 12 amino acids. The J segment lost 7 bases and the V segment lost 6 bases, leaving 5 bases of the junction unmatched. CDR1 and CDR2 from the germline V gene are MDHEN and SYDVKM.

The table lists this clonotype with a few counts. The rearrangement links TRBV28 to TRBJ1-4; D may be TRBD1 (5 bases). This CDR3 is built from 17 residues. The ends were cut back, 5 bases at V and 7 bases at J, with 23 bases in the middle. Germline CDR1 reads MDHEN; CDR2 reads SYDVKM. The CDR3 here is CASSLRTDSWKGEKLFF. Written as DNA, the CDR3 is TGTGCCAGCAGTCTACGCACAGACAGTTGGAAGGGTGAAAAACTGTTTTTT.

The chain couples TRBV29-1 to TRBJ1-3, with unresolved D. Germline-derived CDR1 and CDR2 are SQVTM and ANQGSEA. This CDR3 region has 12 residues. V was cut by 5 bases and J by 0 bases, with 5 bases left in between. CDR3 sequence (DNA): TGCAGCGTTAGTTTCTCTGGAAACACCATATATTTT. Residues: CSVSFSGNTIYF.

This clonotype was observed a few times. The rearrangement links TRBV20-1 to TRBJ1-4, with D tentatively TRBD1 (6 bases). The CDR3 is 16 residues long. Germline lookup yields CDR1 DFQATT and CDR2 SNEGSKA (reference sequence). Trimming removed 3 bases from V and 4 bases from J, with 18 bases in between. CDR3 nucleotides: TGCAGTGCTAGGTCCGATTCCGGACAGTTTAATGAAAAACTGTTTTTT. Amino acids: CSARSDSGQFNEKLFF.

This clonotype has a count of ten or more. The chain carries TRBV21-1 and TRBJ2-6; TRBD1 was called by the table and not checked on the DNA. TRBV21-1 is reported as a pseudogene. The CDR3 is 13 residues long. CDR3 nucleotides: TGTGCCAGCAGGGGGGCCGGGGCCAACGTCCTGACTTTC. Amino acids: CASRGAGANVLTF.

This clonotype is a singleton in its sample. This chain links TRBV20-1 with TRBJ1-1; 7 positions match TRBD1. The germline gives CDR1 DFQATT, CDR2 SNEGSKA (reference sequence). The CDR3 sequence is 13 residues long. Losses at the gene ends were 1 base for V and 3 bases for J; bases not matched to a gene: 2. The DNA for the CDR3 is TGCAGTGCTAGAGGGGACAGCGACACTGAAGCTTTCTTT. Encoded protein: CSARGDSDTEAFF.

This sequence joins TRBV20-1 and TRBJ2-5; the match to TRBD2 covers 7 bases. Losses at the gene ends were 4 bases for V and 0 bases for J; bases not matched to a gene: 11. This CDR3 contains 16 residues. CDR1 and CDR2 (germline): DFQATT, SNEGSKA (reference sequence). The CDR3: CSAKGLGAGHQETQYF. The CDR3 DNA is TGCAGTGCTAAGGGTCTCGGAGCGGGGCACCAAGAGACCCAGTACTTC.

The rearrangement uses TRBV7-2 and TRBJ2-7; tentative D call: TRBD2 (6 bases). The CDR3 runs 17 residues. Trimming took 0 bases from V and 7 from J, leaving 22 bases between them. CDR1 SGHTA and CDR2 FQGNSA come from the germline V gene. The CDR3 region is CASSLAGSGTLTMEQYF. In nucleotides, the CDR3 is TGTGCCAGCAGCTTAGCTGGTTCCGGGACTCTCACGATGGAGCAGTACTTC. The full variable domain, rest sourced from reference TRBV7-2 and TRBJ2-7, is GAGVSQSPSNKVTEKGKDVELRCDPISGHTALYWYRQSLGQGLEFLIYFQGNSAPDKSGLPSDRFSAERTGGSVSTLTIQRTQQEDSAVYLCASSLAGSGTLTMEQYFGPGTRLTVT.

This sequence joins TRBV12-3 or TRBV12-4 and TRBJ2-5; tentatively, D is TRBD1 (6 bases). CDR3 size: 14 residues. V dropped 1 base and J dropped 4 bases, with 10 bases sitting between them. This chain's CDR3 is CASSLGWGRETQYF. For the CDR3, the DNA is TGTGCCAGCAGTTTAGGGTGGGGGCGAGAGACCCAGTACTTC.

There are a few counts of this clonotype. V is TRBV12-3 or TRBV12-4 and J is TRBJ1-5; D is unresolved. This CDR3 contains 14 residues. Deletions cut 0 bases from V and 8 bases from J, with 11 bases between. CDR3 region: CASSLAPNIEPQHF. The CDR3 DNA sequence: TGTGCCAGCAGTTTAGCGCCAAATATAGAGCCCCAGCATTTT.